Listed below are T cell receptor beta chains from one sample, sequenced in a study of T cells in Graves' hyperthyroidism and ophthalmopathy. TCRdb reanalysed the multiplex PCR reads using MiXCR and keeps one entry per CDR3 protein. The profile shows hundreds of thousands of distinct CDR3 sequences, roughly 15% of them singletons. Sample: blood. The receptors were gathered from a woman between 45 and 60 years old with Graves' ophthalmopathy. CDR3s include the opening cysteine and the closing phenylalanine or tryptophan. The D gene is left open where the match is weak. Expanded clones are given a class, and other clones once, few, many or no size at all.

>TRBV20-1|TRBJ2-3|.|few
TGCAGTGCTAGAAGGCGCGCAGATACGCAGTATTTT
CSARRRADTQYF
>TRBV20-1|TRBJ1-4|.|.
TGCAGTGCTAGAGAAGGCCTTACCGCGGCAACTAATGAAAAACTGTTTTTT
CSAREGLTAATNEKLFF
>TRBV28|TRBJ2-1|TRBD2|.
TGTGCCAGCGGTTTATCTCCCGGGGGGGGGGGCAAGTTCTTC
CASGLSPGGGGKFF
>TRBV11-3|TRBJ2-3|TRBD1|many
TGTGCCAGCAGCGGACGATACGGGACAGGGGGCACAGATCGCACAGATACGCAGTATTTT
CASSGRYGTGGTDRTDTQYF
>TRBV2|TRBJ2-6|.|many
TGTGCCAGCAACTTGGACCGCCGCTCTGGGGCCAACGTCCTGACTTTC
CASNLDRRSGANVLTF
>TRBV5-1|TRBJ1-2|.|many
TGCGCCAGCAGCTTGGACAGGTACTATGGCTACACCTTC
CASSLDRYYGYTF
>TRBV6-1|TRBJ1-3|.|once
TGTGCCAGTCTATCTGTTACCGGAAACACCATATATTTT
CASLSVTGNTIYF
>TRBV15|TRBJ1-2|.|many
TGTGCCACCAGCAGAGATCAGACAGGAGCTAACTATGGCTACACCTTC
CATSRDQTGANYGYTF
>TRBV7-8|TRBJ2-2|TRBD2|.
TGTGCCAGCAGCTTAGGGGTAGCGGGAGGGGGGACCGGGGAGCTGTTTTTT
CASSLGVAGGGTGELFF
>TRBV6-1|TRBJ1-1|.|many
TGTGCCAGCACCATAGAGAGGGACTTAGGTGAAGCTTTCTTT
CASTIERDLGEAFF
>TRBV19|TRBJ2-5|.|.
TGTGCCAGTGGAGAGGGACGGCAAGAGACCCGGTACTTC
CASGEGRQETRYF
>TRBV4-3|TRBJ2-7|.|.
TGCGCCAGCAGCCAAGTCGTACGGGGCCCCTACGAGCAGTACTTC
CASSQVVRGPYEQYF
>TRBV5-6|TRBJ2-3|TRBD2|.
TGTGCCAGCAGCCGAGCGGGAGAATGGGATACGCAGTATTTT
CASSRAGEWDTQYF
>TRBV18|TRBJ2-7|.|many
TGTGCCAGCTCACTCCGGGACGTAAAGTACTTC
CASSLRDVKYF
>TRBV20-1|TRBJ1-4|.|many
TGCAGTGCTTCCCCTACAGGGCGGACTAATGAAAAACTGTTTTTT
CSASPTGRTNEKLFF
>TRBV28|TRBJ2-1|TRBD2|many
TGTGCCAGCCTTCAACCGGGACTAGTCAATGAGCAGTTCTTC
CASLQPGLVNEQFF
>TRBV9|TRBJ1-1|TRBD1|.
TGTGCCAGCAGTGAGGGGGCGCTTGGGAACACTGAAGCTTTCTTT
CASSEGALGNTEAFF
>TRBV28|TRBJ1-2|.|few
TGTGCCAGCAGCACTAACAACTATGGCTACACCTTC
CASSTNNYGYTF
>TRBV20-1|TRBJ2-3|.|many
TGCAGTGCTAGAAAGGTGGTTACAGATACGCAGTATTTT
CSARKVVTDTQYF
>TRBV5-5|TRBJ2-3|TRBD2|many
TGTGCCAGCAGCCAGACTAGCTCTGGCACAGATACGCAGTATTTT
CASSQTSSGTDTQYF
>TRBV19|TRBJ2-1|TRBD2|.
TGTGCCAGTAGTATAGGCCGGACTAGCGGGGCTTACAATGAGCAGTTCTTC
CASSIGRTSGAYNEQFF
>TRBV5-1|TRBJ2-1|.|many
TGCGCCAGCAGCTTGGGACTTCTAAACGTACAGTACAATGAGCAGTTCTTC
CASSLGLLNVQYNEQFF
>TRBV19|TRBJ2-2|TRBD2|.
TGTGCCAGTAGTATACGGGAGGTTGGAGCCGGGGAGCTGTTTTTT
CASSIREVGAGELFF
>TRBV24-1|TRBJ2-2|TRBD1|many
TGTGCCACCTCCGGGACAGGGGGGTTCGGTATCACCGGGGAGCTGTTTTTT
CATSGTGGFGITGELFF
>TRBV28|TRBJ1-1|.|.
TGTGCCAGCAATTCACCGGGACTCACGAACACTGAAGCTTTCTTT
CASNSPGLTNTEAFF
>TRBV12-3/TRBV12-4|TRBJ1-2|.|.
TGTGCCAGCAGCCGCGGACAGAATGATGGCTACACCTTC
CASSRGQNDGYTF
>TRBV7-9|TRBJ2-7|TRBD2|many
TGTGCCAGCAGCTTAATCCCTATAAGCGGGAGTACCGAGCAGTACTTC
CASSLIPISGSTEQYF
>TRBV2|TRBJ2-1|.|many
TGTGCCAGCACGACTGGGGGAAATGAGCAGTTCTTC
CASTTGGNEQFF